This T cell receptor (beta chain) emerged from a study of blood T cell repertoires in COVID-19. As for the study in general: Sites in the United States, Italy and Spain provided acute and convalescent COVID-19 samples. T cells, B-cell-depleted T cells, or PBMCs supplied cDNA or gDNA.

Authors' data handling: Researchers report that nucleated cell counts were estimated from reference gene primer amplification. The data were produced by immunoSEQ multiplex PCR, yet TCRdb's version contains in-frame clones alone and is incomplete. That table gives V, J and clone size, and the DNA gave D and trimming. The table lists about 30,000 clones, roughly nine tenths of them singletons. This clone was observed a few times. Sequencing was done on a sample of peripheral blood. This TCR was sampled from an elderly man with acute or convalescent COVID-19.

CDR3 nucleotide sequence: TGTGCCAGCAGTTCAGAGGGTAGCTCCTACAATGAGCAGTTCTTC. This sequence encodes CASSSEGSSYNEQFF. This chain connects TRBV11-3 to TRBJ2-1; perhaps TRBD2 as D (5 bases). CDR1 and CDR2 (germline): SGHNT, YENEEA. The CDR3 runs to 15 residues. V lost 6 bases, J lost 0 bases, and 12 bases lay in between.